This T cell receptor (beta chain) was profiled in a study of blood T cell repertoires in COVID-19. V lost 0 bases, J lost 10 bases, and 6 bases stayed unmatched. The germline CDR1 and CDR2 sequences are SGHRS and YFSETQ. The CDR3 totals 15 residues. Data came from immunoSEQ multiplex PCR; TCRdb stores just in-frame clones and leaves some out. The table lists 200,000 to 300,000 clones, approximately 86% of them singletons. V is TRBV5-1 and J is TRBJ2-5; the match to TRBD2 covers 13 bases. The receptor comes from a man under 40 with active or convalescent COVID-19. Sequences were obtained from peripheral blood. The CDR3 reads CASSLEGLAGADQYF. DNA for the CDR3: TGCGCCAGCAGCTTGGAAGGACTAGCGGGGGCGGACCAGTACTTC.